This T cell receptor (beta chain) was sequenced for a study of T-cell reconstitution after alpha-beta-depleted transplantation in children. Overall study findings and caveats: By one year post-transplant, T-cell counts and diversity largely arose from T cells that were newly produced.

A TCRbeta library incorporating unique molecular identifiers was prepared. TCRdb re-derived calls from the PCR reads in MiXCR, one entry per CDR3 protein. The table has approximately 500,000 distinct CDR3 sequences, roughly a tenth seen once. This CDR3 has 14 residues. J gave up 5 bases and V 7 bases, and 5 bases lay outside the gene matches. Remarks on this clonotype: The antigen remains undetermined. Given a much more abundant clone one base away, this may be a read error.

The V gene is TRBV12-3 or TRBV12-4, the J gene TRBJ1-5, with TRBD1 identical over 10 bases. The receptor's source is a child aged 2 to 15 with inherited bone marrow failure, due to receive a stem cell transplant. This specimen was PBMCs, taken before TCRalphabeta/CD19-depleted stem cell transplant. CDR3 in amino acids: CASTWTGGDQPQHF. CDR3 coding DNA: TGTGCCAGCACCTGGACAGGGGGAGATCAGCCCCAGCATTTT.